The entry that follows covers one TCR beta chain sequence. Its target is unknown. Germline CDR1 and CDR2: SGHVS and FNYEAQ. J was trimmed by 0 bases and V by 1 base; bases with no gene match: 11. This CDR3 is built from 18 residues. Naive CD8 cells comprised CD45RO-negative, CCR7-positively selected cells, excluding terminally differentiated effector memory CD45RA+ cells. The source of the sample is a study of shared clonotypes between healthy human individuals. Libraries were prepared by immunoSEQ multiplex PCR; TCRdb keeps only in-frame clonotypes and omits some of them. The sample contains nearly 2 million clones, just under 95% of which appear only once. Whole-study results and caveats: Non-shared clonotypes had lower generation probabilities than clonotypes shared by all four sorted-subset donors. Larger richness was generally estimated for naive than memory subsets. At large depth, rarefaction still showed sorted-subset sequencing to be incomplete.

The V gene is TRBV7-6, the J gene TRBJ2-7, with 8 bases matching TRBD1. The receptor was derived from a man aged 18 to 29 in good health. Sequencing used naive CD8+ T cells sorted from blood. This CDR3 is CASSLGGFRDRTSYEQYF. CDR3 DNA: TGTGCCAGCAGCTTAGGAGGTTTTCGGGACAGGACCTCCTACGAGCAGTACTTC.